The 15 T cell receptor beta chains below come from one sample, sequenced in a study of beta chain features in type 1 diabetes (dated by TCRdb to 2016 to 2019). Here is what the overall study found, with its caveats: Type 1 diabetes patients showed a moderate but significant shortening of TCRB CDR3 length in all four CD4+ subsets.

Their recognized antigens are unknown. The library was produced with the immunoSEQ multiplex PCR assay. The High Capacity cDNA Reverse Transcription Kit was used to reverse transcribe all of the isolated RNA, meaning that expressed TCRB transcripts were what got sequenced. Entries here come from immuneACCESS through TCRdb and include only in-frame sequences with V and J called. Some clones fail to appear in such tables; in the studies checked, an unresolved V gene covers under half of the shortfall, and the cause of the remainder is unknown. Counted in this sample were 85,000 to 110,000 clones; approximately 30% of them appeared once. The leading ten clones occupy 0.5% to 0.55% of the sample. Sequenced input: central memory CD4+ T cells from blood. The source is a woman between 18 and 30 years old with type 1 diabetes.

This clone came up many times. The chain recombines TRBV7-3 with TRBJ2-7; D is possibly TRBD1 (5 bases). CDR1 is SGHTA and CDR2 is FQGTGA in the germline V gene. The CDR3 runs to 12 residues. V was clipped by 5 bases and J by 9 bases, with 14 bases between them. CDR3 residues: CASSGQSTPQYF. The CDR3 bases are TGTGCCAGCAGCGGACAATCAACACCGCAGTACTTC.

This sequence joins TRBV28 and TRBJ2-2; perhaps TRBD1 as D (6 bases). Between the trimmed V and J ends, which lost 6 bases and 5 bases, there was a span of 16 bases. This CDR3 is 15 amino acids long. CDR1 is MDHEN and CDR2 is SYDVKM in the germline V gene. This CDR3 is CASSPSDRLTGELFF. DNA for the CDR3: TGTGCCAGCAGCCCCTCGGACAGATTAACCGGGGAGCTGTTTTTT.

The V gene is TRBV18, the J gene TRBJ1-2; D not certain. Germline-derived CDR1 and CDR2 are KGHSH and LQKENI. V was clipped by 3 bases and J by 3 bases, with 5 bases between them. This CDR3 contains 12 residues. The CDR3 here is CASSPFDYGYTF. CDR3 DNA sequence: TGTGCCAGCTCACCCTTCGACTATGGCTACACCTTC.

In this sample, this clone turned up a few times. V gene TRBV5-1 combines with J gene TRBJ2-5; 16 bases are shared with TRBD2. The length of the CDR3 is 15 residues. Germline V gene lookup returns CDR1 SGHRS and CDR2 YFSETQ. J gave up 7 bases and V 6 bases, and 6 bases lay outside the gene matches. CDR3 sequence reads: CASTSGTSGRATQYF. The CDR3 nucleotides are TGCGCCAGCACGTCCGGGACTAGCGGGAGGGCGACCCAGTACTTC. The entire variable domain, with the rest obtained from reference TRBV5-1 and TRBJ2-5, is as follows: KAGVTQTPRYLIKTRGQQVTLSCSPISGHRSVSWYQQTPGQGLQFLFEYFSETQRNKGNFPGRFSGRQFSNSRSEMNVSTLELGDSALYLCASTSGTSGRATQYFGPGTRLLVL.

This sequence joins TRBV19 and TRBJ2-1; TRBD2 agrees at 8 bases. The CDR3 length is 16 residues. Looked up from germline, CDR1 is LNHDA and CDR2 is SQIVND (reference sequence). J gave up 6 bases and V 4 bases, and 11 bases lay outside the gene matches. The CDR3 sequence is CASSTLGLGQANEQFF. The CDR3 coding sequence is TGTGCCAGTAGTACACTGGGACTAGGGCAGGCCAATGAGCAGTTCTTC.

DNA for the CDR3: TGTGCCAGCAGCTTAGCTTGGTCTAGCGGGAGCAATGAGCAGTTCTTC. Its protein product is CASSLAWSSGSNEQFF. The rearrangement links TRBV7-2 to TRBJ2-1; 10 bases fit TRBD2. The V gene's germline CDR1 is SGHTA and CDR2 FQGNSA. V was clipped by 0 bases and J by 6 bases; unmatched bases: 5. CDR3 length: 16 residues.

This chain joins TRBV29-1 and TRBJ2-5, with 7 bases that match TRBD1. The germline V gene encodes CDR1 SQVTM and CDR2 ANQGSEA. The trim removed 6 bases at V and 1 base at J, leaving 2 bases unmatched. This CDR3 comprises 12 residues. CDR3 nucleotides: TGCAGCGTAGACAGGGTCCAAGAGACCCAGTACTTC. Its translation is CSVDRVQETQYF. Supplemented by reference TRBV29-1 and TRBJ2-5, the full variable domain reads SAVISQKPSRDICQRGTSLTIQCQVDSQVTMMFWYRQQPGQSLTLIATANQGSEATYESGFVIDKFPISRPNLTFSTLTVSNMSPEDSSIYLCSVDRVQETQYFGPGTRLLVL.

The chain has TRBV25-1 and TRBJ2-1; 12 bases are shared with TRBD2. Germline CDR1 reads MGHDK; CDR2 reads SYGVNS. The ends lost 2 bases at V and 7 bases at J; junction bases unmatched: 6. This CDR3 has 16 residues. Here the CDR3 reads CASSEMTSGRGNEQFF. The DNA for the CDR3 is TGTGCCAGCAGTGAAATGACTAGCGGGAGAGGTAATGAGCAGTTCTTC.

The chain carries TRBV14 and TRBJ2-7, with a tentative D call TRBD2 (6 bases). Germline V gene data show CDR1 as SGHDN and CDR2 as FVKESK. Between the trimmed V and J ends, which lost 2 bases and 0 bases, there was a span of 11 bases. This CDR3 spans 15 amino acids. The CDR3: CASSQLRGTSYEQYF. In nucleotides, the CDR3 is TGTGCCAGCAGCCAACTCCGGGGGACCTCCTACGAGCAGTACTTC.

The genes are TRBV6-5 and TRBJ2-1; 9 nucleotides align to TRBD2. CDR1 is MNHEY, CDR2 SVGAGI, per germline. Germline trimming cut 6 bases from V and 9 bases from J; bases unmatched to any gene: 12. The CDR3 spans 15 residues. The CDR3 nucleotides read TGTGCCAGCAGCCCCCCTAGCGGGATGACCGGTGAGCAGTTCTTC. Amino acids: CASSPPSGMTGEQFF.

The chain combines TRBV5-4 with TRBJ2-5; a possible D gene is TRBD2 (5 bases). Trimming left V 1 base short and J 1 base short, with 11 bases between. This CDR3 is 15 amino acids long. Germline V lookup: CDR1 SGHNT, CDR2 YYREEE (reference sequence). CDR3 in DNA: TGTGCCAGCAGCTTGAGAGCGGCCGGCCAAGAGACCCAGTACTTC. Its translation is CASSLRAAGQETQYF.

V and J are TRBV5-1 and TRBJ1-5, with D unresolved. The V and J ends lost 0 bases and 7 bases respectively, with 8 bases between them. Germline values: CDR1 SGHRS, CDR2 YFSETQ. The CDR3 has 13 amino acids. CDR3 amino acids: CASSLAPEQPQHF. The CDR3 region has the DNA TGCGCCAGCAGCTTGGCCCCGGAGCAGCCCCAGCATTTT.

The V gene is TRBV27, the J gene TRBJ2-3; 8 bases line up with TRBD2. The germline CDR1 and CDR2 sequences are MNHEY and SMNVEV (reference sequence). The CDR3 loop spans 16 amino acids. V dropped 5 bases and J dropped 4; count of bases not matched to a gene: 11. The chain's CDR3 is CASSPFRVTSADTQYF. The CDR3 nucleotides are TGTGCCAGCAGTCCATTTCGGGTGACTAGCGCAGATACGCAGTATTTT.

This clone was observed a few times. The chain combines TRBV5-6 with TRBJ2-7, with 8 bases that match TRBD1. Germline values: CDR1 SGHDT, CDR2 YYEEEE. V shed 2 bases and J 6 bases; nucleotides not matched to a gene: 7. The CDR3 runs to 14 residues. CDR3 in amino acids: CASSFAGGGLEQYV. The CDR3 DNA reads TGTGCCAGCAGCTTCGCAGGGGGCGGACTCGAGCAGTACGTC.

The chain joins TRBV19 to TRBJ2-7, with a weak D call TRBD2 (5 bases). The germline V gene encodes CDR1 LNHDA and CDR2 SQIVND (reference sequence). This CDR3 contains 14 residues. Deletions cut 10 bases from V and 3 bases from J, with 19 bases between. The CDR3 DNA follows: TGTGCCACTCGGGGAAGCCGGATCATCTACGAGCAGTACGTC. Its protein product is CATRGSRIIYEQYV.